This section outlines one TCR beta chain sequence together with its context. As yet, its antigen is unknown. The sample comes from a study of Graves' ophthalmopathy and Graves' hyperthyroidism. General study points: Among expanded thyroid clonotypes above 0.001 frequency, most also occurred in blood.

V shed 2 bases and J shed 4 bases, with 14 bases lying between them. CDR3 size: 15 residues. Germline lookup yields CDR1 MNHEY and CDR2 SVGAGI. The authors amplified TCR beta CDR3 regions, and they did so from RNA transcripts for repertoire sequencing. The first round was an RT-PCR with HTBI primers, and the second round was a multiplex PCR. MiXCR, applied by TCRdb to the multiplex PCR reads, yields one record per CDR3 protein. The data contain about 620,000 distinct CDR3 sequences, 22% of them singletons. Sequencing was carried out using peripheral blood. This TCR was recovered from a woman between 18 and 29 years old with stable Graves' hyperthyroidism. Some clones in this sample may be carry-over from other donors' samples. V usage is TRBV6-5 and J usage is TRBJ1-2; D perhaps matches TRBD1 (5 bases). The CDR3 region has the DNA TGTGCCAGCAGTTACGGGGCAGGGTTGAGCTATGGCTACACCTTC. Translation: CASSYGAGLSYGYTF.